Sequencing of this T cell receptor beta chain was carried out in a study of CD8+CD57+ T cells in acquired aplastic anemia (dated by TCRdb to about 2018). Background on the whole study: DNA extracted from sorted CD4+ and CD8+ cells had a mean of roughly 3.4 ug, with a range of 0.2 to 27.4 ug. CD8+CD57+ expansion was defined as frequency above the mean frequency observed in healthy subjects.

This clonotype has only a few counts. Its binding antigen is unknown. Nothing much larger sits one base from this clone, and base qualities are not available. The patients picked for sequencing were ones in whom flow cytometry had shown an expansion of CD8+CD57+ cells. Severe acquired aplastic anemia was diagnosed in all patients according to International Study of Aplastic Anemia and Agranulocytosis and Camitta criteria. At the time blood was sampled, none of the patients had received any therapy. TCR repertoires of sorted CD4+ and CD8+ blood T cells from severe aplastic anemia patients and healthy subjects were deep-sequenced in the study. Patients were enrolled under clinicaltrials.gov protocols 00001620, 01623167, 00001397, 00071045, 00081523 and 00961064 in the USA. Ficoll-Paque density gradient centrifugation was used to isolate peripheral blood mononuclear cells. Before DNA was extracted, CD4+ and CD8+ T cells were sorted using either FACS or magnetic beads.

Broader findings and caveats from the paper: Patients and healthy controls showed no significant difference in CD8+ Simpson's diversity (P=0.060). Although roughly 29 CD8+ CDR3 sequences were shared by patients and controls, these sequences appeared highly expressed in patients and within the immunodominant clones of patients.

The germline V gene (reference sequence) yields MNHEY for CDR1 and SMNVEV for CDR2. V is cut back by 8 bases and J by 0 bases, with 6 bases in the junction unmatched. From the cysteine through the phenylalanine, the CDR3 covers 15 amino acids. Only the CDR3 region is kept as DNA, spanning 45 bases read in frame from base 1. Profiling of TCR beta VDJ combinations and CDR3 sequences used genomic DNA as the template. An Illumina HiSeq 2000 was the platform used for TCR repertoire sequencing. The study's processing was this. TRBV/TRBJ rearrangement plots, CDR3 size and DJ length profiles, and Simpson's diversity index were used to evaluate the repertoires. Whichever DNA sequence was most abundant in the deep sequencing data was defined as the immunodominant clone. CDR3 amino acid sequences were checked for sharing between subjects and were compared against published repertoires and the VDJdb database. TCRdb reran the public reads through fastp at Q25 and MiXCR, keeping productive beta chains. Merged by CDR3 protein, the rows form single entries marked with the most common genes and DNA. These V and J calls derive from TCRdb rather than the authors' analysis. This sample comprises 160,000 or so distinct CDR3 sequences, 45% to 50% of them detected only once. The ten largest clonotypes hold under 35% of the sample.

The chain joins TRBV27 to TRBJ2-1, with 8 bases aligning to TRBD2. Sequences were obtained from sorted CD4+, CD8+, or CD8+CD57+ T cells (not recorded which) from PBMCs. The sequence was collected from a human donor with aplastic anemia. The CDR3 has the sequence CASDSGTSSYNEQFF. The nucleotides are TGTGCCAGCGATAGCGGGACTAGCTCCTACAATGAGCAGTTCTTC.